This T cell receptor beta chain was obtained from a study of graft-versus-host responses after intestinal transplantation. At the level of the study: Transplant recipients had multivisceral, liver-intestinal, or isolated intestinal grafts. Each recipient received anti-thymocyte globulin induction, then tacrolimus and steroids for roughly 3 years.

The table came from immunoSEQ multiplex PCR; TCRdb's copy has only in-frame clones and leaves some out. The sample has about 96,000 clones, 92% seen once; the top ten hold around 0.17%. As to this clone: The antigen is undetermined.

Study-level results: Among recipient marrow samples, GvH clones were found; some appeared first in ileum or blood. The study found high graft-versus-host to host-versus-graft clonal ratios in allografts of patients with graft-donor T cell macrochimerism.

CDR1 SQVTM and CDR2 ANQGSEA come from the germline V gene. V shed 6 bases and J 6 bases; nucleotides not matched to a gene: 8. There are 13 residues in the CDR3. The TCR comes from a human donor who received an intestinal transplant. The input for sequencing was unstimulated CD4+ T cells sorted from spleen or lymph node cells, taken before intestinal transplant. V usage is TRBV29-1 and J usage is TRBJ1-1; TRBD1 matches at 9 bases. CDR3 region: CSVRGQGLPEAFF. CDR3 nucleotides: TGCAGCGTACGCGGACAGGGGTTGCCTGAAGCTTTCTTT. The full variable domain, with the rest looked up from reference TRBV29-1 and TRBJ1-1, is SAVISQKPSRDICQRGTSLTIQCQVDSQVTMMFWYRQQPGQSLTLIATANQGSEATYESGFVIDKFPISRPNLTFSTLTVSNMSPEDSSIYLCSVRGQGLPEAFFGQGTRLTVV.